The next 17 T cell receptor beta chains were all read from a single sample in a study of identical twins. TCRdb passed the 5' RACE reads through MiXCR, listing each CDR3 protein once. The table shows 500,000 to 650,000 distinct CDR3 sequences, with about a fifth occurring only once. Another study also made use of these data, one on yellow fever vaccine responses in identical twins.

The sample taken for sequencing was CD4+ T cells sorted from blood. The receptor set was obtained from a young woman in good health.

This clonotype was detected only a few times. The V call is TRBV20-1, the J call TRBJ2-3; D ambiguous. V lost 0 bases and J lost 6, with 19 bases in between. Germline CDR1 is DFQATT and CDR2 is SNEGSKA (reference sequence). CDR3 length: 16 residues. The CDR3 loop reads CSARDLRTAQADTQYF. CDR3 DNA sequence: TGCAGTGCTAGAGATCTCAGGACGGCCCAAGCGGATACGCAGTATTTT.

This clonotype was seen more than once but under ten times. The chain couples TRBV29-1 to TRBJ2-1; 12 bases agree with TRBD2. V shed 1 base, J shed 6 bases, and the junction held 4 bases outside the gene matches. The CDR3 sequence is 15 residues long. Germline CDR1 reads SQVTM; CDR2 reads ANQGSEA. CDR3 sequence (DNA): TGCAGCGTTGAAGGGCTAGCGGGGGGGCCCAATGAGCAGTTCTTC. Protein product: CSVEGLAGGPNEQFF.

This clonotype was seen only a few times. This rearrangement joins TRBV18 to TRBJ1-3; D is uncertain. Trimming left V 5 bases short and J 1 base short, with 18 bases between. This CDR3 has 17 residues. Germline V CDR1 and CDR2: KGHSH, LQKENI. The CDR3 sequence: CASSSLGGPGSGNTIYF. CDR3 coding DNA: TGTGCCAGCTCATCGCTAGGTGGGCCCGGATCTGGAAACACCATATATTTT.

This clonotype has only a few counts. The chain carries TRBV27 and TRBJ2-6; D remains ambiguous. In germline, CDR1 is MNHEY, CDR2 SMNVEV (reference sequence). V lost 3 bases, J lost 0 bases, and 9 bases lay in between. This CDR3 comprises 16 residues. CDR3 DNA: TGTGCCAGCAGTTTTGCGACGGGCTCTGGGGCCAACGTCCTGACTTTC. Translating gives CASSFATGSGANVLTF.

The J gene is TRBJ1-5, the V gene TRBV7-8; TRBD1 matches 11 bases. Germline lookup yields CDR1 SGHVS and CDR2 FQNEAQ. V trimming: 0 bases; J trimming: 5 bases; junction bases outside the gene matches: 15. The CDR3 is 20 amino acids. In DNA form, the CDR3 reads TGTGCCAGCAGCTTAGCTGGGACAGGGGGTCTCCTGGGCCCCGATCAGCCCCAGCATTTT. Protein: CASSLAGTGGLLGPDQPQHF.

The rearrangement joins TRBV14 to TRBJ2-1, with D unresolved. Germline loops: CDR1 SGHDN, CDR2 FVKESK. Trimming removed 1 base at V and 4 bases at J, with 8 bases between. The CDR3 length is 14 residues. CDR3 coding DNA: TGTGCCAGCAGCCAAGCGGCACCTTACAATGAGCAGTTCTTC. It yields the protein CASSQAAPYNEQFF.

The sample holds a few counts of this clonotype. The J gene is TRBJ2-7, the V gene TRBV6-1; tentatively, D is TRBD2 (6 bases). Germline V CDR1 and CDR2: MNHNS, SASEGT. The CDR3 is 14 residues long. The V end was cut by 5 bases, the J end by 1 base, with 12 bases between. The CDR3: CASSRLTSSYEQYF. Here the CDR3 DNA reads TGTGCCAGCAGTCGCCTGACTAGTTCCTACGAGCAGTACTTC.

The genes are TRBV5-1 and TRBJ1-2; D possibly corresponds to TRBD1 (5 bases). V was pared by 4 bases and J by 0 bases, with 13 bases between. CDR1 and CDR2 from the germline V gene are SGHRS and YFSETQ. This CDR3 is 15 amino acids long. DNA for the CDR3: TGCGCCAGCAGCCCTCTGGGCAGGGCTAACTATGGCTACACCTTC. Protein: CASSPLGRANYGYTF.

This clonotype appeared a few times. The CDR3 sequence is CASSLGASGTDTQYF. CDR3 bases: TGTGCCAGCAGCCTAGGGGCTAGCGGCACAGATACGCAGTATTTT. The V and J genes are TRBV7-9 and TRBJ2-3; possible D gene TRBD2, 6 bases. Germline V gives CDR1 SEHNR, CDR2 FQNEAQ (reference sequence). V was shortened by 5 bases and J by 1 base, with 13 bases between the two germline ends. This CDR3 is 15 amino acids long.

This clonotype was recorded a few times. This chain connects TRBV11-2 to TRBJ2-2; D unclear. V shed 7 bases and J shed 7 bases, with 7 bases lying between them. The CDR3 is 11 amino acids. Germline V gene lookup returns CDR1 SGHAT and CDR2 FQNNGV. The CDR3 reads CASTIFGELFF. The CDR3 DNA reads as TGTGCCAGCACAATTTTCGGGGAGCTGTTTTTT.

The count of this clonotype is one. The J gene is TRBJ2-1, the V gene TRBV5-1; the match to TRBD2 covers 8 bases. The trim removed 4 bases at V and 9 bases at J, leaving 6 bases unmatched. This CDR3 has 13 amino acids. CDR1 SGHRS and CDR2 YFSETQ come from the germline V gene. The CDR3 nucleotides are TGCGCCAGCAGCCTCAGACTAGCGCGTGAGCAGTTCTTC. This sequence encodes CASSLRLAREQFF.

This clonotype was recorded a few times. The chain recombines TRBV20-1 with TRBJ2-3; D gene unclear. The CDR3 is 11 amino acids. The V end lost 5 bases, the J end lost 5 bases, and 8 bases lay between the germline ends. Germline CDR1 reads DFQATT; CDR2 reads SNEGSKA (reference sequence). CDR3 residues: CSASSLDTQYF. Written as DNA, the CDR3 is TGCAGTGCTTCATCATTAGATACGCAGTATTTT.

A few counts support this clonotype. The chain joins TRBV2 to TRBJ1-2; 8 bases align to TRBD1. CDR1 and CDR2 (germline): SNHLY, FYNNEI. J gave up 6 bases and V 6 bases, and 3 bases lay outside the gene matches. The CDR3 runs to 12 residues. The CDR3 DNA reads as TGTGCCAGCAGGGACAGGGACAATGGCTACACCTTC. This encodes CASRDRDNGYTF. Complete variable domain (other parts from reference TRBV2 and TRBJ1-2): EPEVTQTPSHQVTQMGQEVILRCVPISNHLYFYWYRQILGQKVEFLVSFYNNEISEKSEIFDDQFSVERPDGSNFTLKIRSTKLEDSAMYFCASRDRDNGYTFGSGTRLTVV.

This rearrangement joins TRBV5-1 to TRBJ1-6; 8 bases are shared with TRBD1. The length of the CDR3 is 16 residues. V lost 0 bases to trimming and J lost 8 bases; unmatched junction nucleotides: 7. From germline, CDR1 is SGHRS and CDR2 YFSETQ. The CDR3 DNA follows: TGCGCCAGCAGCTTGGGGGCAGGGGGCGTGGATTCACCCCTCCACTTT. As protein: CASSLGAGGVDSPLHF.

This clonotype showed up just once. This rearrangement joins TRBV20-1 to TRBJ2-2, with 8 bases that match TRBD2. Germline V CDR1 and CDR2: DFQATT, SNEGSKA (reference sequence). The CDR3 extends over 15 amino acids. V dropped 0 bases and J dropped 1; count of bases not matched to a gene: 1. The CDR3 bases are TGCAGTGCTAGAGAGGGACTAGGGAACACCGGGGAGCTGTTTTTT. It specifies CSAREGLGNTGELFF.

The chain couples TRBV19 to TRBJ2-2; D is unclear. The CDR3 is 16 amino acids. Germline V gene data show CDR1 as LNHDA and CDR2 as SQIVND (reference sequence). V was pared by 1 base and J by 0 bases, with 9 bases between. The CDR3 DNA reads as TGTGCCAGTAGTATAGGATACGTCGCGAACACCGGGGAGCTGTTTTTT. This translates into CASSIGYVANTGELFF.

The rearrangement joins TRBV2 to TRBJ2-5, with D possibly being TRBD1 or TRBD2 (6 bases each). Germline lookup yields CDR1 SNHLY and CDR2 FYNNEI. Trimming left V 4 bases short and J 1 base short, with 16 bases between. This CDR3 comprises 16 residues. CDR3 amino acids: CASSGAGGGGQETQYF. The CDR3 DNA reads TGTGCCAGCAGTGGGGCAGGTGGAGGGGGCCAAGAGACCCAGTACTTC.